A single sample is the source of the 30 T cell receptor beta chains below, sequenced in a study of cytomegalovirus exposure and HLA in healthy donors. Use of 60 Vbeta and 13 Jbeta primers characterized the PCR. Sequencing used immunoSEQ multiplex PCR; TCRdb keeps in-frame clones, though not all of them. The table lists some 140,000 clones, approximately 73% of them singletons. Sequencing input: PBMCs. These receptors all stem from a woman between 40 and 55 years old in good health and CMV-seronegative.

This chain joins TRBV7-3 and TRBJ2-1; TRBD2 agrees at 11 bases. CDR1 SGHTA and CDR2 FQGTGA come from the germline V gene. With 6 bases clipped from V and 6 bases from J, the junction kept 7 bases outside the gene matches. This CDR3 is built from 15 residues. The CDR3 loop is CASSFSGGAFNEQFF. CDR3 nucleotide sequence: TGTGCCAGCAGTTTTAGCGGGGGGGCATTCAATGAGCAGTTCTTC.

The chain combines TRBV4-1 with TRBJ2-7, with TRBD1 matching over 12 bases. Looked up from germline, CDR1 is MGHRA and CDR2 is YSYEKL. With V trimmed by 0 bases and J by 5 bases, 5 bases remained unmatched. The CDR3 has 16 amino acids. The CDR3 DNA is TGCGCCAGCAGCCAAGACCCCGGGACAGGGGGCCACGAGCAGTACTTC. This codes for CASSQDPGTGGHEQYF.

The CDR3 loop reads CATSRNRGPLYEQYF. Written as DNA, the CDR3 is TGTGCCACCAGCAGGAACAGGGGACCCCTCTACGAGCAGTACTTC. The chain has TRBV15 and TRBJ2-7; the match to TRBD1 covers 7 bases. The length of the CDR3 is 15 residues. The trim removed 3 bases at V and 3 bases at J, leaving 8 bases unmatched. Germline values: CDR1 LNHNV, CDR2 YYDKDF (reference sequence).

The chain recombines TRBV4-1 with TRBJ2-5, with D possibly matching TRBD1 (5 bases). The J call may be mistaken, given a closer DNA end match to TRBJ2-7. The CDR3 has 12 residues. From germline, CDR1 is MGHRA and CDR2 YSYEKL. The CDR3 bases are TGCGCCAGCAGCCAAGAGGACAACGAGCAGTACTTC. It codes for CASSQEDNEQYF.

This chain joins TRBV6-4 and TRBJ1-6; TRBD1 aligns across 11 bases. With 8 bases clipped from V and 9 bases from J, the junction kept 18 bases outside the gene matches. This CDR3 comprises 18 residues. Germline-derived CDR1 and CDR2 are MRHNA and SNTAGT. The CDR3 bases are TGTGCCAGCCCCGTCGAGGACAGGGGGCCCCCTATGGGTTCACCCCTCCACTTT. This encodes CASPVEDRGPPMGSPLHF.

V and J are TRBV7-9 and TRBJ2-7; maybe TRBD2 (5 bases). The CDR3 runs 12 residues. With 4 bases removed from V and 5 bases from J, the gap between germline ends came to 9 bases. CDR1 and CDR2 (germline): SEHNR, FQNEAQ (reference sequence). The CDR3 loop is CASSSAGNEQYF. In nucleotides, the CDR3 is TGTGCCAGCAGCTCCGCCGGGAACGAGCAGTACTTC.

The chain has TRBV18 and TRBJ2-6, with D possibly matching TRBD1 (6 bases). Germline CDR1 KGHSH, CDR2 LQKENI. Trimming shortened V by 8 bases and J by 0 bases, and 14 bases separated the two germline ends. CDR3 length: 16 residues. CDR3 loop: CASQTQGTSGANVLTF. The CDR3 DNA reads TGTGCCAGCCAGACACAGGGAACCTCTGGGGCCAACGTCCTGACTTTC.

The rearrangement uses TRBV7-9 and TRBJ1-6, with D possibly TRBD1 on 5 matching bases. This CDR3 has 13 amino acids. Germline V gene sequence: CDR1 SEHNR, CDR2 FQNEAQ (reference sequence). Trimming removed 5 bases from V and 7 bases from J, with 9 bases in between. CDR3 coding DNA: TGTGCCAGCAGCCCTCGACAGAATTCACCCCTCCACTTT. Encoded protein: CASSPRQNSPLHF.

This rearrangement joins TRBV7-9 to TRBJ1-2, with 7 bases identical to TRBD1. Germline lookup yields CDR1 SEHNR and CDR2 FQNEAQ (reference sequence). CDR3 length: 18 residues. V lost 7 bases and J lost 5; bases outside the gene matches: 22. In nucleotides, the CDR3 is TGTGCCAGCACTTCCTCCACAGGGGCCGGGGGGGCGGGATATGGCTACACCTTC. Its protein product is CASTSSTGAGGAGYGYTF.

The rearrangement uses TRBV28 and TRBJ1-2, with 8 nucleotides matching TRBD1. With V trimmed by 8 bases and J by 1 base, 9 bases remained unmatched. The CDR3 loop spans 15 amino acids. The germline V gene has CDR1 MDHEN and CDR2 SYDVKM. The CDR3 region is CASWGPGQDNYGYTF. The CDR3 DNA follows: TGTGCCAGCTGGGGACCGGGACAGGATAACTATGGCTACACCTTC.

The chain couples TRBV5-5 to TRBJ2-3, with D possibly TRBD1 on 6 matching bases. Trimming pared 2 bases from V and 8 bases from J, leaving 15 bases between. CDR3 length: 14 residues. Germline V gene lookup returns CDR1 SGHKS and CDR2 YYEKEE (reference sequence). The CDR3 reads CASSFYRESGTQYF. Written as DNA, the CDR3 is TGTGCCAGCAGCTTTTACAGGGAGTCGGGTACGCAGTATTTT. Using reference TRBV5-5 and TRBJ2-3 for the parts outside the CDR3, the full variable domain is DAGVTQSPTHLIKTRGQQVTLRCSPISGHKSVSWYQQVLGQGPQFIFQYYEKEERGRGNFPDRFSARQFPNYSSELNVNALLLGDSALYLCASSFYRESGTQYFGPGTRLTVL.

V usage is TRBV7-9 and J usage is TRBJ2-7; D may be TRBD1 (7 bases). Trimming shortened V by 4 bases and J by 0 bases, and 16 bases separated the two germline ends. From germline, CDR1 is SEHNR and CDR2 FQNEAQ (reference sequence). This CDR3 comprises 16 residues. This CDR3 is CASSSGSGGSSYEQYF. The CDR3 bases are TGTGCCAGCAGCTCTGGTTCAGGGGGGAGCTCCTACGAGCAGTACTTC.

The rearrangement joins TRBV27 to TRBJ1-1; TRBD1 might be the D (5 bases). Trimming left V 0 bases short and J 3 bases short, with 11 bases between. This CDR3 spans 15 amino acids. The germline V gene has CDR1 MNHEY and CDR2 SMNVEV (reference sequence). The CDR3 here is CASSLSRQSYTEAFF. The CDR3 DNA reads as TGTGCCAGCAGTTTATCGCGACAGTCTTACACTGAAGCTTTCTTT.

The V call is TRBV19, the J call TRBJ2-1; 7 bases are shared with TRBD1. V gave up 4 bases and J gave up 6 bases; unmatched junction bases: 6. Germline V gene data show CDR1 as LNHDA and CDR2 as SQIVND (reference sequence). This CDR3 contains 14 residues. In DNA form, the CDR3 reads TGTGCCAGTAGTAAAAGGGACAGTTCCAATGAGCAGTTCTTC. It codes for CASSKRDSSNEQFF.

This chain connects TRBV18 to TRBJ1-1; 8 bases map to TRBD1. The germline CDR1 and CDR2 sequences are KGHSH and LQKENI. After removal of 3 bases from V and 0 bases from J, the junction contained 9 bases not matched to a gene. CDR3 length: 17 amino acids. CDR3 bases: TGTGCCAGCTCACCCTCGCCAGGGGGCCTAATGAACACTGAAGCTTTCTTT. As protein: CASSPSPGGLMNTEAFF.

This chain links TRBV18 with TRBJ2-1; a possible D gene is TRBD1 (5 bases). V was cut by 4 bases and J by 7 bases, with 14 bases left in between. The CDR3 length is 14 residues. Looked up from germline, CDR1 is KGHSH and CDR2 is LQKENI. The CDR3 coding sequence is TGTGCCAGCTCACAACCTCAGGGAAAGAATGAGCAGTTCTTC. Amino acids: CASSQPQGKNEQFF. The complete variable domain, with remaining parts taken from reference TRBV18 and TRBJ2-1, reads NAGVMQNPRHLVRRRGQEARLRCSPMKGHSHVYWYRQLPEEGLKFMVYLQKENIIDESGMPKERFSAEFPKEGPSILRIQQVVRGDSAAYFCASSQPQGKNEQFFGPGTRLTVL.

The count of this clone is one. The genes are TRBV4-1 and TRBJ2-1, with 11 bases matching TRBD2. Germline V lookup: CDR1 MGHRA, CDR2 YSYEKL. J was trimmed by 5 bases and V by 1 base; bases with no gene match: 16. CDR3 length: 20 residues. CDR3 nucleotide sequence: TGCGCCAGCAGCCAAGTGATACTAGCGGGGGCCAAAAGGGGAAACAATGAGCAGTTCTTC. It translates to CASSQVILAGAKRGNNEQFF.

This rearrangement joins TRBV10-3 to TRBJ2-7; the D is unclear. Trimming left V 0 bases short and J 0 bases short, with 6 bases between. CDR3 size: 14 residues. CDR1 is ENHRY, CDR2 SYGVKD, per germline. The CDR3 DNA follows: TGTGCCATCAGTGAGTCGTCAGGCTCCTACGAGCAGTACGTC. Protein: CAISESSGSYEQYV.

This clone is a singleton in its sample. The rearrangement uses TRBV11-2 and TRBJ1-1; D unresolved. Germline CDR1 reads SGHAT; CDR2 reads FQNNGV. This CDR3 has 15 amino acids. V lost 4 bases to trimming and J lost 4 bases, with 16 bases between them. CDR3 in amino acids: CASSSLRRVGTEAFF. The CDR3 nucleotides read TGTGCCAGCAGCTCGTTGAGGCGGGTGGGCACTGAAGCTTTCTTT.

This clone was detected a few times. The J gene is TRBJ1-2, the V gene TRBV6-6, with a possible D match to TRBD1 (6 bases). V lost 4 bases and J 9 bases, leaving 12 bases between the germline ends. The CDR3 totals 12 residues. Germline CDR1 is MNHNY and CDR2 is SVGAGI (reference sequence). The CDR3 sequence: CASSSTTGSYTF. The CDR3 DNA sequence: TGTGCCAGCAGTTCCACGACAGGCAGCTACACCTTC.

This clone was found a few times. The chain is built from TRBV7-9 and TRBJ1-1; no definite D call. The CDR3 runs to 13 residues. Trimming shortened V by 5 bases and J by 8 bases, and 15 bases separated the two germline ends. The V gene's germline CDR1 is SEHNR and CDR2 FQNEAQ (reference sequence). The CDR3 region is CASSPKHGPEAFF. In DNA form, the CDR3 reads TGTGCCAGCAGCCCGAAGCACGGTCCAGAAGCTTTCTTT.

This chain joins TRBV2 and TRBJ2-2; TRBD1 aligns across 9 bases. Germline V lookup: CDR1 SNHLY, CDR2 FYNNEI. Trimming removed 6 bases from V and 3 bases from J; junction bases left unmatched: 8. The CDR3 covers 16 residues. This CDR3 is CASRRERTGDTGELFF. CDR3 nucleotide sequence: TGTGCCAGCAGAAGGGAGAGGACAGGGGACACCGGGGAGCTGTTTTTT.

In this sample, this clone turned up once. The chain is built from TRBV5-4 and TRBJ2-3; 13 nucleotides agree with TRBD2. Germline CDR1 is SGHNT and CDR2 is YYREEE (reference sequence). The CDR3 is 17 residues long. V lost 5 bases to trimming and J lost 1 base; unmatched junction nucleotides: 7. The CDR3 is CASSTSGGVTRTDTQYF. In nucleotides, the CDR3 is TGTGCCAGCAGTACTAGCGGGGGGGTAACTCGCACAGATACGCAGTATTTT.

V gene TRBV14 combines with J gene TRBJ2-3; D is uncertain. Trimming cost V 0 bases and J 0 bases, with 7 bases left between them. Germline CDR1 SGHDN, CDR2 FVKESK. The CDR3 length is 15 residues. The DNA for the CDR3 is TGTGCCAGCAGCCAAGAGGGCTTCAGCACAGATACGCAGTATTTT. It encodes CASSQEGFSTDTQYF.

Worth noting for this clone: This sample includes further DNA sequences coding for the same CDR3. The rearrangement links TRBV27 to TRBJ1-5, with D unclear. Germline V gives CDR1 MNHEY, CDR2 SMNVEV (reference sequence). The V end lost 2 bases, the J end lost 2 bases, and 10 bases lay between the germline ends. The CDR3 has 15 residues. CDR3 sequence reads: CASSLGGSGNQPQHF. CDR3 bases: TGTGCCAGCAGTTTAGGCGGGTCGGGCAATCAGCCCCAGCATTTT.

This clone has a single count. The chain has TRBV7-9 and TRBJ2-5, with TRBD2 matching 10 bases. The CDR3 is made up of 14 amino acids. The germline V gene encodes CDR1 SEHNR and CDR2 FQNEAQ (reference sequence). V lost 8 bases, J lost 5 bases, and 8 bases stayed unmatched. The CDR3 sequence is CASGAGGLQETQYF. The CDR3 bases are TGTGCCAGCGGAGCGGGGGGGCTGCAGGAGACCCAGTACTTC.

In DNA form, the CDR3 reads TGTGCCAGCACCTCAGAAGGGGTTATGAACACTGAAGCTTTCTTT. Protein product: CASTSEGVMNTEAFF. This sequence joins TRBV2 and TRBJ1-1, with D maybe TRBD1 (5 bases). The CDR3 covers 15 residues. V was clipped by 7 bases and J by 0 bases, with 15 bases between them. From germline, CDR1 is SNHLY and CDR2 FYNNEI.

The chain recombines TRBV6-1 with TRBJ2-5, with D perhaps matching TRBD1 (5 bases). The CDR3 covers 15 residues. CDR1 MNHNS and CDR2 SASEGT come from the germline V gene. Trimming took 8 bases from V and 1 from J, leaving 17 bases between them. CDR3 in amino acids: CASGHTYPPQETQYF. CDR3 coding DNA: TGTGCCAGCGGACATACGTACCCACCCCAAGAGACCCAGTACTTC.

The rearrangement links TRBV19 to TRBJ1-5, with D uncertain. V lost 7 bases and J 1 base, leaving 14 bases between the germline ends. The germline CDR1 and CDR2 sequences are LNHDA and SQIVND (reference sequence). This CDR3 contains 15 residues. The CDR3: CASNWRGESNQPQHF. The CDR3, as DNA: TGTGCCAGTAACTGGCGGGGTGAGAGCAATCAGCCCCAGCATTTT.

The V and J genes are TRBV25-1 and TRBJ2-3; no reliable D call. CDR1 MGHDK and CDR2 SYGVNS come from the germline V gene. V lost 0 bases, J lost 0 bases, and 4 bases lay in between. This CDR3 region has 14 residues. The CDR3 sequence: CASSEYISTDTQYF. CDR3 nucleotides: TGTGCCAGCAGTGAATATATAAGCACAGATACGCAGTATTTT.